This note documents a single T cell receptor beta chain sequence. The antigen remains undetermined. One end of the junction fails to match germline, which may point to a read error. The source of the sample is a study of blood T cells in healthy people across ages. Germline CDR1 and CDR2: ENHRY and SYGVKD. CDR3 length: 13 residues. The study, taken as a whole, reports: Unsorted PBMCs ruled out conclusive naive versus antigen-experienced comparison.

Together with a sample-barcoded 5' primer, a J-beta primer mix was included in a second PCR lasting roughly 7 to 11 cycles. TCRdb redid the calling of the 5' RACE reads with MiXCR, one entry per CDR3 protein. Of roughly 1,500,000 distinct CDR3 sequences in the sample, 30% to 35% were seen once. This TCR was sampled from a woman aged 25-40 years in good health. V usage is TRBV10-3 and J usage is TRBJ2-6, with D perhaps matching TRBD1 or TRBD2 (5 bases each). The sample taken for sequencing was blood. In nucleotides, the CDR3 is TGTGCCATCCCTGGCTCCGGGGCCGACGTCCTGACTTTC. Amino acid sequence: CAIPGSGADVLTF.